This T cell receptor (beta chain) was recovered during a study of T cell clonality in common variable immunodeficiency. Generated by immunoSEQ multiplex PCR, the TCRdb table keeps only in-frame clones and is missing some. Sampling found around 45,000 clones, none seen once. This clone has at least ten counts. Its antigen remains unidentified. The DNA ends 3 residues before the CDR3 does, and the rest of the CDR3 is filled in from the germline J gene. Germline CDR1 and CDR2: DFQATT and SNEGSKA (reference sequence). The ends were cut back, 5 bases at V and 4 bases at J, with 22 bases in the middle. This CDR3 spans 16 amino acids. Study-wide results and limits: Compared with healthy controls, CVID subjects showed increased TCRbeta clonality, mostly in about a third. CVID patient heterogeneity limited repertoire-clinical complication correlations. Authors noted CVID clonality's cause needs subpopulation repertoire sequencing.

The chain recombines TRBV20-1 with TRBJ2-3; D gene uncertain. The source is a person aged 18 to 70 in good health. Sequenced: peripheral blood mononuclear cells. This chain's CDR3 is CSAPTRLRRFADTQYF. The CDR3 DNA, read in part, is TGCAGTGCTCCCACCAGGCTCCGCCGGTTCGCAGATACG.